Detailed here is one T cell receptor beta chain. V lost 4 bases and J lost 3, with 18 bases in between. The CDR3 contains 16 residues. The germline V gene encodes CDR1 SGHNT and CDR2 YYREEE (reference sequence). The data were obtained in a study of blood T cell repertoires in COVID-19. About the study: Sample material is recorded as cDNA or gDNA derived from T cells, B-cell-depleted T cells, or PBMCs.

How the authors handled the data: Estimates of nucleated cell counts were drawn from the amplification of reference gene primers. Using immunoSEQ multiplex PCR, the repertoire was profiled, and TCRdb retains in-frame clones only, with some absent. V and J calls and clone size are given by that table; D and trimming were obtained from the DNA. Of under 300,000 clones listed, approximately 82% are singletons. Sequenced sample: peripheral blood. This receptor was identified in a woman between 18 and 30 years old with acute or convalescent COVID-19. The V and J genes are TRBV5-4 and TRBJ2-3; the D gene is possibly TRBD2 (6 bases). In nucleotides, the CDR3 is TGTGCCAGCAGCCCGGGAGTAGTGGGTGGGACAGATACGCAGTATTTT. This sequence encodes CASSPGVVGGTDTQYF.